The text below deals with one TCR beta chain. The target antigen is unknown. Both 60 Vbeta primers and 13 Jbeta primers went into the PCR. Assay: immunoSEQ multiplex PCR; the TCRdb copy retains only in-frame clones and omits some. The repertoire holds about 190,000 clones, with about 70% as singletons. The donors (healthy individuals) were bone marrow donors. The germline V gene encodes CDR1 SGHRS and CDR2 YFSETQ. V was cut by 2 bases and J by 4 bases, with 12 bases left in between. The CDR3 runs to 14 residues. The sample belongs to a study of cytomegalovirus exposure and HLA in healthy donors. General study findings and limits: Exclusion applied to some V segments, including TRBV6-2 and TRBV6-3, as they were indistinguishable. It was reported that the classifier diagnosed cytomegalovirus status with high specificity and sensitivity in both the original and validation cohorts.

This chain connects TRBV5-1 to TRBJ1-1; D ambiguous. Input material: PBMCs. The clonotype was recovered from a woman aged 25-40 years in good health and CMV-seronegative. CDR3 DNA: TGCGCCAGCAGCTTCACCCATACGGGCACTGAAGCTTTCTTT. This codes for CASSFTHTGTEAFF.